What follows is one TCR beta chain and its context. The data were taken from a study of blood T cell repertoires in COVID-19. Clones were read by immunoSEQ multiplex PCR, and TCRdb kept only the in-frame ones, dropping some. The repertoire holds about 220,000 clones, with 83% as singletons. The TCR sequence derives from a woman aged 40 to 49 who had been exposed to COVID-19. The sequenced material came from PBMCs or T cells enriched from blood (not recorded which).

The CDR3 is CASIIWGAYGYTF. In DNA form, the CDR3 reads TGTGCCAGCATCATCTGGGGAGCCTATGGCTACACCTTC. The chain links TRBV5-6 to TRBJ1-2; no firm D call. The CDR3 has 13 amino acids. Trimming cost V 6 bases and J 4 bases, with 13 bases left between them. Germline V gene data show CDR1 as SGHDT and CDR2 as YYEEEE. Looking up the rest from reference TRBV5-6 and TRBJ1-2 gives the full variable domain: DAGVTQSPTHLIKTRGQQVTLRCSPKSGHDTVSWYQQALGQGPQFIFQYYEEEERQRGNFPDRFSGHQFPNYSSELNVNALLLGDSALYLCASIIWGAYGYTFGSGTRLTVV.